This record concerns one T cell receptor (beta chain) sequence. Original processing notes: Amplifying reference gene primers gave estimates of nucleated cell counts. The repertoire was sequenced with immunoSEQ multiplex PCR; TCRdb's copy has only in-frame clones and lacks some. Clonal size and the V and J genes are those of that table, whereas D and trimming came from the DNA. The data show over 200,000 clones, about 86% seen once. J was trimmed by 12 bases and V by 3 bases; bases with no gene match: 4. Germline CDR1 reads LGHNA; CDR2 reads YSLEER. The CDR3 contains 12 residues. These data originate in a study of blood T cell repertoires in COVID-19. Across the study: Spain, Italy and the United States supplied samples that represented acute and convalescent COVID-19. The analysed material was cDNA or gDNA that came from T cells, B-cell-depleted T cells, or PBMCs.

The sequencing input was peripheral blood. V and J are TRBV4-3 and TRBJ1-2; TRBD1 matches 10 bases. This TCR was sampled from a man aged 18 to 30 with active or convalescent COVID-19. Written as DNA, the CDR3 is TGCGCCAGCAGCCAGGCGACAGGGGGCCACACCTTC. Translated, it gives CASSQATGGHTF.